This T cell receptor beta chain was captured by sequencing in a study of cytomegalovirus exposure and HLA in healthy donors. The CDR3 loop spans 15 amino acids. J lost 5 bases, V lost 4 bases, and 7 bases had no gene match. Germline lookup yields CDR1 MGHRA and CDR2 YSYEKL. The PCR ran on 60 Vbeta and 13 Jbeta primers. TCRdb's copy holds only in-frame clones and misses some; the assay was immunoSEQ multiplex PCR. The top ten hold about 2.6% of the sample, which has under 130,000 clones, 74% seen once. Sequencing used PBMCs. The sequence came from a man aged 50-60 years in good health and CMV-seropositive. The V and J genes are TRBV4-1 and TRBJ2-1; 8 bases match TRBD2. The CDR3: CASSRPGGSHNEQFF. The CDR3 DNA reads TGCGCCAGCAGCCGTCCGGGGGGGTCCCACAATGAGCAGTTCTTC.